The entry below gives a single TCR beta chain sequence along with its context. Its antigen is undetermined. The protocol was immunoSEQ multiplex PCR, while the TCRdb copy is restricted to in-frame clones and leaves out a portion. The table has approximately 20,000 clones, around 89% seen once. Trimming removed 3 bases from V and 1 base from J, with 9 bases in between. This CDR3 has 14 amino acids. Germline CDR1 reads PRHDT; CDR2 reads FYEKMQ (reference sequence). This specimen comes from a study of OX40 agonist ivuxolimab in advanced cancers. Overall study: Of mixed ages from about 23 to 79 and averaging roughly 64 years, the group was approximately 84% male. Notes on the study in general: The authors also found low normalized T-cell clonal expansion in some nonresponders.

No patient had autoimmune disease or received systemic immunosuppression. The sequence came from an adult with an advanced solid tumor such as melanoma, head and neck, liver or kidney cancer. Sequenced material: CD4+ or CD8+ T cells sorted from blood, taken in a trial of the OX40 agonist ivuxolimab. The rearrangement joins TRBV13 to TRBJ1-1, with D uncertain. The CDR3 nucleotides read TGTGCCAGCAGCTTCAGGACGGAGAACACTGAAGCTTTCTTT. Translated: CASSFRTENTEAFF.